A selection of T cell receptor beta chains follows, all from one sample in a study of identical twins. From the 5' RACE reads, TCRdb called clonotypes with MiXCR, one entry per CDR3 protein. The sample comprises 500,000 to 550,000 distinct CDR3 sequences, less than 25% of which are singletons, and roughly 0.9% rests with the top ten. These same data were also listed under a study on T cells expressing NK-cell markers.

The specimen was CD4+ T cells sorted from blood. Receptors originate from a woman aged 18-35 years in good health. CDR3s include the opening cysteine and the closing phenylalanine or tryptophan. A D gene is named only where the DNA matches it firmly. Clone size is shown for a subset of rows, as once, few, many or a class of expanded clone.

D gene: TRBD2; J gene: TRBJ2-3; clone size: -; V gene: TRBV7-3; CDR3 protein: CASSRGLARDTQYF; CDR3 DNA: TGTGCCAGCAGCCGCGGACTAGCTCGGGATACGCAGTATTTT
D gene: -; J gene: TRBJ1-1; clone size: few; V gene: TRBV5-1; CDR3 protein: CASSRGEDSRNTEAFF; CDR3 DNA: TGCGCCAGCAGCCGGGGGGAGGACTCTAGGAACACTGAAGCTTTCTTT
D gene: -; J gene: TRBJ1-1; clone size: -; V gene: TRBV6-2/TRBV6-3; CDR3 protein: CASRERTARGNEAFF; CDR3 DNA: TGTGCCAGCAGAGAACGGACAGCCCGGGGGAACGAAGCTTTCTTT
D gene: -; J gene: TRBJ1-1; clone size: few; V gene: TRBV5-6; CDR3 protein: CASSLVPGYTEAFF; CDR3 DNA: TGTGCCAGCAGCTTGGTTCCGGGCTACACTGAAGCTTTCTTT
D gene: TRBD1; J gene: TRBJ2-7; clone size: few; V gene: TRBV20-1; CDR3 protein: CSAVRSGQGAGEQYF; CDR3 DNA: TGCAGTGCTGTTCGGTCGGGACAGGGGGCAGGCGAGCAGTACTTC
D gene: -; J gene: TRBJ1-2; clone size: -; V gene: TRBV15; CDR3 protein: CATSRDSGGNGYGYTF; CDR3 DNA: TGTGCCACCAGCAGAGACTCTGGGGGGAACGGCTATGGCTACACCTTC
D gene: -; J gene: TRBJ1-4; clone size: -; V gene: TRBV5-1; CDR3 protein: CASSWGTAEFEKLFF; CDR3 DNA: TGCGCCAGCAGCTGGGGGACGGCCGAGTTCGAAAAACTGTTTTTT
D gene: -; J gene: TRBJ2-2; clone size: many; V gene: TRBV4-1; CDR3 protein: CASSHHRAANTGELFF; CDR3 DNA: TGCGCCAGCAGCCATCACAGGGCCGCGAACACCGGGGAGCTGTTTTTT
D gene: -; J gene: TRBJ2-2; clone size: few; V gene: TRBV29-1; CDR3 protein: CSVGGIGGLHTGELFF; CDR3 DNA: TGCAGCGTGGGGGGAATAGGAGGGCTCCACACCGGGGAGCTGTTTTTT
D gene: -; J gene: TRBJ2-2; clone size: many; V gene: TRBV5-1; CDR3 protein: CASSLRGPNTGELFF; CDR3 DNA: TGCGCCAGCAGCTTGAGAGGCCCGAACACCGGGGAGCTGTTTTTT
D gene: -; J gene: TRBJ2-1; clone size: once; V gene: TRBV7-9; CDR3 protein: CASSSGINNEQFF; CDR3 DNA: TGTGCCAGCAGCTCGGGTATTAACAATGAGCAGTTCTTC
D gene: -; J gene: TRBJ2-7; clone size: few; V gene: TRBV7-2; CDR3 protein: CASSLASAVNSYEQYF; CDR3 DNA: TGTGCCAGCAGCTTAGCGTCCGCGGTAAACTCCTACGAGCAGTACTTC
D gene: -; J gene: TRBJ2-1; clone size: -; V gene: TRBV7-2; CDR3 protein: CASSLPGRSRSEQFF; CDR3 DNA: TGTGCCAGCAGCTTACCGGGTAGATCGAGGAGTGAGCAGTTCTTC
D gene: -; J gene: TRBJ1-6; clone size: few; V gene: TRBV9; CDR3 protein: CASSVGGGDFYNSPLHF; CDR3 DNA: TGTGCCAGCAGCGTAGGTGGTGGAGATTTCTATAATTCACCCCTCCACTTT
D gene: -; J gene: TRBJ1-2; clone size: many; V gene: TRBV10-3; CDR3 protein: CAISGGYGYTF; CDR3 DNA: TGTGCCATCAGTGGCGGTTACGGCTACACCTTC
D gene: TRBD1; J gene: TRBJ2-1; clone size: -; V gene: TRBV11-3; CDR3 protein: CASRRTGGYNEQFF; CDR3 DNA: TGTGCCAGCAGAAGGACAGGGGGATACAATGAGCAGTTCTTC
D gene: -; J gene: TRBJ2-7; clone size: -; V gene: TRBV11-1; CDR3 protein: CASSHSDPEQCF; CDR3 DNA: TGTGCCAGCAGCCACAGTGACCCCGAGCAGTGCTTC
D gene: -; J gene: TRBJ1-3; clone size: -; V gene: TRBV12-3/TRBV12-4; CDR3 protein: CASTFTGTGNTIYF; CDR3 DNA: TGTGCCAGCACCTTTACAGGGACTGGAAACACCATATATTTT
D gene: -; J gene: TRBJ2-7; clone size: -; V gene: TRBV7-9; CDR3 protein: CASSSMVSFGEQYF; CDR3 DNA: TGTGCCAGCAGCTCAATGGTCTCCTTCGGCGAGCAGTACTTC
D gene: -; J gene: TRBJ1-1; clone size: -; V gene: TRBV4-3; CDR3 protein: CASSQARGQGYGAFF; CDR3 DNA: TGCGCCAGCAGCCAAGCGAGGGGACAAGGGTACGGAGCTTTCTTT
D gene: -; J gene: TRBJ2-2; clone size: -; V gene: TRBV19; CDR3 protein: CASSRTPGSTGELFF; CDR3 DNA: TGTGCCAGTAGTAGAACCCCGGGAAGCACCGGGGAGCTGTTTTTT
D gene: -; J gene: TRBJ2-7; clone size: -; V gene: TRBV6-1; CDR3 protein: CASIPAYGSTSRQYF; CDR3 DNA: TGTGCCAGCATTCCAGCGTATGGTTCCACCTCGCGGCAGTACTTC
D gene: -; J gene: TRBJ1-2; clone size: -; V gene: TRBV19; CDR3 protein: CASKIGGRGYGYTF; CDR3 DNA: TGTGCCAGTAAGATAGGGGGGCGCGGCTATGGCTACACCTTC
D gene: -; J gene: TRBJ2-2; clone size: -; V gene: TRBV3-1; CDR3 protein: CASSLGPSNTGELFF; CDR3 DNA: TGTGCCAGCAGCCTTGGTCCTTCGAACACCGGGGAGCTGTTTTTT
D gene: -; J gene: TRBJ2-7; clone size: -; V gene: TRBV20-1; CDR3 protein: CSASGLRGRYEQYF; CDR3 DNA: TGCAGTGCTAGTGGTTTACGGGGGCGCTACGAGCAGTACTTC
D gene: -; J gene: TRBJ1-2; clone size: few; V gene: TRBV20-1; CDR3 protein: CSAGETGYTF; CDR3 DNA: TGCAGTGCAGGAGAGACTGGCTACACCTTC
D gene: -; J gene: TRBJ2-4; clone size: -; V gene: TRBV19; CDR3 protein: CASSAALLAKNIQYF; CDR3 DNA: TGTGCCAGTAGTGCGGCCCTTCTAGCCAAAAACATTCAGTACTTC
D gene: TRBD1; J gene: TRBJ2-1; clone size: many; V gene: TRBV12-3/TRBV12-4; CDR3 protein: CASTMTGAGNEQFF; CDR3 DNA: TGTGCCAGCACCATGACAGGGGCGGGGAATGAGCAGTTCTTC
D gene: TRBD2; J gene: TRBJ2-1; clone size: -; V gene: TRBV7-3; CDR3 protein: CASSAIGLAGGNEQFF; CDR3 DNA: TGTGCCAGCAGCGCGATTGGACTAGCGGGGGGCAATGAGCAGTTCTTC
D gene: -; J gene: TRBJ2-5; clone size: -; V gene: TRBV5-1; CDR3 protein: CASSRDAAQETQYF; CDR3 DNA: TGCGCCAGCAGCCGGGACGCTGCCCAAGAGACCCAGTACTTC
D gene: -; J gene: TRBJ1-6; clone size: -; V gene: TRBV20-1; CDR3 protein: CSARAGGTLDSPLHF; CDR3 DNA: TGCAGTGCTAGAGCTGGGGGGACCTTGGATTCACCCCTCCACTTT
D gene: -; J gene: TRBJ1-6; clone size: -; V gene: TRBV5-6; CDR3 protein: CASSFTDYNSPLHF; CDR3 DNA: TGTGCCAGCAGCTTTACAGACTATAATTCACCCCTCCACTTT
D gene: -; J gene: TRBJ2-5; clone size: -; V gene: TRBV30; CDR3 protein: CAWSWRGVETQYF; CDR3 DNA: TGTGCCTGGAGTTGGAGGGGCGTGGAGACCCAGTACTTC
D gene: -; J gene: TRBJ2-1; clone size: few; V gene: TRBV6-2/TRBV6-3; CDR3 protein: CASSYTRWNEQFF; CDR3 DNA: TGTGCCAGCTCCTATACCAGGTGGAATGAGCAGTTCTTC
D gene: -; J gene: TRBJ1-2; clone size: -; V gene: TRBV20-1; CDR3 protein: CSASNRAINYGYTF; CDR3 DNA: TGCAGTGCTAGTAACAGGGCGATTAACTATGGCTACACCTTC
D gene: -; J gene: TRBJ2-3; clone size: -; V gene: TRBV12-3/TRBV12-4; CDR3 protein: CASSPAETDTQYF; CDR3 DNA: TGTGCCAGCAGCCCTGCAGAGACGGATACGCAGTATTTT
D gene: -; J gene: TRBJ2-3; clone size: few; V gene: TRBV25-1; CDR3 protein: CASSRTAASTDTQYF; CDR3 DNA: TGTGCCAGCAGCCGGACAGCCGCTAGCACAGATACGCAGTATTTT
D gene: TRBD1; J gene: TRBJ2-1; clone size: many; V gene: TRBV12-3/TRBV12-4; CDR3 protein: CASSLGQGEFF; CDR3 DNA: TGTGCCAGCAGTCTTGGACAGGGCGAGTTCTTC
D gene: -; J gene: TRBJ2-1; clone size: few; V gene: TRBV7-2; CDR3 protein: CASSLVGSNEQFF; CDR3 DNA: TGTGCCAGCAGCTTAGTGGGGAGTAATGAGCAGTTCTTC
D gene: -; J gene: TRBJ2-1; clone size: few; V gene: TRBV20-1; CDR3 protein: CSALRLGDNEQFF; CDR3 DNA: TGCAGTGCTTTACGACTTGGCGATAATGAGCAGTTCTTC
D gene: TRBD1; J gene: TRBJ1-5; clone size: -; V gene: TRBV10-3; CDR3 protein: CAIRGDRGFNQPQHF; CDR3 DNA: TGTGCCATCAGGGGAGACAGGGGATTTAATCAGCCCCAGCATTTT
D gene: -; J gene: TRBJ2-3; clone size: -; V gene: TRBV20-1; CDR3 protein: CSARNRMGGDTQYF; CDR3 DNA: TGCAGTGCTAGGAACAGGATGGGGGGTGATACGCAGTATTTT
D gene: -; J gene: TRBJ2-1; clone size: few; V gene: TRBV15; CDR3 protein: CATSRNNNGRPFF; CDR3 DNA: TGTGCCACCAGCAGAAACAACAACGGGAGACCGTTCTTC
D gene: TRBD2; J gene: TRBJ2-7; clone size: few; V gene: TRBV11-3; CDR3 protein: CASSSKIAGSYEQYF; CDR3 DNA: TGTGCCAGCAGCTCAAAGATAGCGGGGAGCTACGAGCAGTACTTC
D gene: -; J gene: TRBJ2-6; clone size: once; V gene: TRBV2; CDR3 protein: CASRGTRSSGANVLTF; CDR3 DNA: TGTGCCAGCAGGGGGACCCGAAGCTCTGGGGCCAACGTCCTGACTTTC
D gene: TRBD2; J gene: TRBJ2-2; clone size: -; V gene: TRBV5-1; CDR3 protein: CASSLGLAPPSTGELFF; CDR3 DNA: TGCGCCAGCAGCTTGGGACTAGCGCCCCCCTCAACCGGGGAGCTGTTTTTT
D gene: TRBD1; J gene: TRBJ1-2; clone size: -; V gene: TRBV9; CDR3 protein: CASSPRDRSIFSYGYTF; CDR3 DNA: TGTGCCAGCAGCCCCCGGGACAGGTCGATTTTTAGCTATGGCTACACCTTC
D gene: TRBD1; J gene: TRBJ1-1; clone size: few; V gene: TRBV7-2; CDR3 protein: CASSSRQGGVGTEAFF; CDR3 DNA: TGTGCCAGCAGCTCTAGACAGGGGGGGGTGGGGACTGAAGCTTTCTTT
D gene: -; J gene: TRBJ1-2; clone size: few; V gene: TRBV7-9; CDR3 protein: CASGPLTVDYGYTF; CDR3 DNA: TGTGCCAGTGGGCCGCTTACGGTAGACTATGGCTACACCTTC
D gene: -; J gene: TRBJ2-1; clone size: -; V gene: TRBV20-1; CDR3 protein: CSASGLPGEQFF; CDR3 DNA: TGCAGTGCTAGCGGTCTTCCCGGTGAGCAGTTCTTC
D gene: -; J gene: TRBJ2-1; clone size: -; V gene: TRBV6-2/TRBV6-3; CDR3 protein: CASSYGGQAGNNEQFF; CDR3 DNA: TGTGCCAGCAGTTATGGCGGACAGGCGGGAAACAATGAGCAGTTCTTC
D gene: TRBD1; J gene: TRBJ2-2; clone size: -; V gene: TRBV12-3/TRBV12-4; CDR3 protein: CASRGQGAAGELFF; CDR3 DNA: TGTGCCAGCAGAGGACAGGGAGCGGCCGGGGAGCTGTTTTTT
D gene: -; J gene: TRBJ2-3; clone size: -; V gene: TRBV3-1; CDR3 protein: CASSQAGAGVDTQYF; CDR3 DNA: TGTGCCAGCAGCCAAGCGGGGGCGGGGGTTGATACGCAGTATTTT